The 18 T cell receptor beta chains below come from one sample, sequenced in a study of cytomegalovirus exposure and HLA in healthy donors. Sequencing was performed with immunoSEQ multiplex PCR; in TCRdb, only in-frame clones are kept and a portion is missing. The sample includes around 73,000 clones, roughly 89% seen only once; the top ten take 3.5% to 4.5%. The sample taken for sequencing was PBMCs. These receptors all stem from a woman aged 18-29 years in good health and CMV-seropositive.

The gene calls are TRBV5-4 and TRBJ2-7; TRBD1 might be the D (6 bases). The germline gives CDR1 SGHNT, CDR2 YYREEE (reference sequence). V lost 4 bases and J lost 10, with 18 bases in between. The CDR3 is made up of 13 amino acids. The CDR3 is CASSPRQDSNQYF. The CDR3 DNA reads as TGTGCCAGCAGCCCACGACAGGATTCTAACCAGTACTTC.

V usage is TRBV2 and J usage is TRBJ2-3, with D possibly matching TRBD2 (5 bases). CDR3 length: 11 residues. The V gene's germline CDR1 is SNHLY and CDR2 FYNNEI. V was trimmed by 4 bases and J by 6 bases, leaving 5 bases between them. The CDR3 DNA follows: TGTGCCAGCAGTGCGGGGGATACGCAGTATTTT. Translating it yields CASSAGDTQYF.

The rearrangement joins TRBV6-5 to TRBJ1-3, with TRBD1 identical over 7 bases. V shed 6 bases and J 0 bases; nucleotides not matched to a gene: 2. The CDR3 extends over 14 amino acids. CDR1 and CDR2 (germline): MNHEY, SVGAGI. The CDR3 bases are TGTGCCAGCAGGACAGGGCCCTCTGGAAACACCATATATTTT. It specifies CASRTGPSGNTIYF.

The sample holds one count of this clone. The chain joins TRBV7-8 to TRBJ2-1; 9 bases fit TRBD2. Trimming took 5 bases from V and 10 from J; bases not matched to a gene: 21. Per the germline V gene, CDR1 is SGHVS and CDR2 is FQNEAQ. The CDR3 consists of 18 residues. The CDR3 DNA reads TGTGCCAGCAGCCCCGGTTTTGGCGGGGGGGGGAGAGGAAACGAGCAGTTCTTC. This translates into CASSPGFGGGGRGNEQFF.

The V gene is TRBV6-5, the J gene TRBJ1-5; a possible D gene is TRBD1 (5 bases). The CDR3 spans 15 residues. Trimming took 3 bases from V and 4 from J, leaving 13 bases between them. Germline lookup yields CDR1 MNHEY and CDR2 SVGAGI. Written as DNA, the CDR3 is TGTGCCAGCAGTTATTCGGCCGGGGGGAATCAGCCCCAGCATTTT. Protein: CASSYSAGGNQPQHF.

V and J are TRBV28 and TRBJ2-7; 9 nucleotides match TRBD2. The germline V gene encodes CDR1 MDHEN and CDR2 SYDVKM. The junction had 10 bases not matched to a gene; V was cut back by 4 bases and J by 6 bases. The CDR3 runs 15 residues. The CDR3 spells CASSSLAGAAVEQYF. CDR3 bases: TGTGCCAGCAGTTCATTAGCGGGAGCTGCCGTCGAGCAGTACTTC. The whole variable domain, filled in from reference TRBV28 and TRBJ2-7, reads DVKVTQSSRYLVKRTGEKVFLECVQDMDHENMFWYRQDPGLGLRLIYFSYDVKMKEKGDIPEGYSVSREKKERFSLILESASTNQTSMYLCASSSLAGAAVEQYFGPGTRLTVT.

The CDR3 is CASSQTGGGTGELFF. In DNA, the CDR3 is TGCGCCAGCAGCCAAACCGGGGGGGGCACCGGGGAGCTGTTTTTT. The rearrangement uses TRBV4-1 and TRBJ2-2; 8 bases align to TRBD2. CDR3 size: 15 residues. Germline CDR1 MGHRA, CDR2 YSYEKL. After removal of 2 bases from V and 4 bases from J, the junction contained 3 bases not matched to a gene.

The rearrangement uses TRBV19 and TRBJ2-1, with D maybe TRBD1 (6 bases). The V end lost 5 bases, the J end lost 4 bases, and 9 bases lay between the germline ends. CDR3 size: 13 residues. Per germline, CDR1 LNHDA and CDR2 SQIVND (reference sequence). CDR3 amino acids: CASSVTGYNEQFF. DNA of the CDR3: TGTGCCAGTAGTGTGACAGGTTACAATGAGCAGTTCTTC.

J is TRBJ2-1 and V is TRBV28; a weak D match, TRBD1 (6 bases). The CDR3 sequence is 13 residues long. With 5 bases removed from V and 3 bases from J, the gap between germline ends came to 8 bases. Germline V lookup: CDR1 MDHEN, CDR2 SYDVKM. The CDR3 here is CASSTGFYNEQFF. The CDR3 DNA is TGTGCCAGCAGTACAGGGTTCTACAATGAGCAGTTCTTC.

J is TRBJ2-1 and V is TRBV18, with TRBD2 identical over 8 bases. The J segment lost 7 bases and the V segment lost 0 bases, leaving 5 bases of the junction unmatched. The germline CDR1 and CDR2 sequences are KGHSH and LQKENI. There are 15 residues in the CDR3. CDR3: CASSPPMRLANEQFF. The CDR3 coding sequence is TGTGCCAGCTCACCACCGATGAGACTAGCGAATGAGCAGTTCTTC.

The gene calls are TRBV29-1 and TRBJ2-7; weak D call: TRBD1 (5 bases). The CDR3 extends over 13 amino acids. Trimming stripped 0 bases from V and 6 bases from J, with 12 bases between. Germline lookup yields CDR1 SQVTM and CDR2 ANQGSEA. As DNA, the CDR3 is TGCAGCGTTGAAGATGACAGCCTACGCGAGCAGTACTTC. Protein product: CSVEDDSLREQYF.

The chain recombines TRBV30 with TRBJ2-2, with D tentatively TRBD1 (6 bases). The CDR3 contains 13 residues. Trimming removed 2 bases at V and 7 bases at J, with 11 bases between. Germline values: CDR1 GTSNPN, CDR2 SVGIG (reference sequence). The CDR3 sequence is CAWSIAGDGELFF. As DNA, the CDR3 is TGTGCCTGGAGTATAGCAGGGGACGGGGAGCTGTTTTTT.

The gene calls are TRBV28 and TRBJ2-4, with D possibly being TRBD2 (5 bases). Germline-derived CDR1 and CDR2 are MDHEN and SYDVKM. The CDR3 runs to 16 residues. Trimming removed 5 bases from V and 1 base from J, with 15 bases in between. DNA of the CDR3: TGTGCCAGCAGTGGAGCAGTAGCGTTGGCCAAAAACATTCAGTACTTC. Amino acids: CASSGAVALAKNIQYF. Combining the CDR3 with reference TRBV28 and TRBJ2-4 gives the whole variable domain DVKVTQSSRYLVKRTGEKVFLECVQDMDHENMFWYRQDPGLGLRLIYFSYDVKMKEKGDIPEGYSVSREKKERFSLILESASTNQTSMYLCASSGAVALAKNIQYFGAGTRLSVL.

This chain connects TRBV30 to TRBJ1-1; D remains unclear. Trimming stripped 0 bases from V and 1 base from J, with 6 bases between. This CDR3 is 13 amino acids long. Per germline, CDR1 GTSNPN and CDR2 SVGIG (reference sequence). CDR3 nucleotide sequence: TGTGCCTGGAGTGTTAATCGGAACACTGAAGCTTTCTTT. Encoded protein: CAWSVNRNTEAFF.

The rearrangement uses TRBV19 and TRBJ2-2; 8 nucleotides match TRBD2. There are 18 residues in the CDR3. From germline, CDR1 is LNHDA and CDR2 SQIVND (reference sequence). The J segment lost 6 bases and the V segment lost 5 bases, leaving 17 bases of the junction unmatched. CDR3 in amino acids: CASSASDGGARVPGELFF. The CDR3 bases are TGTGCCAGTAGTGCCTCCGACGGGGGGGCCAGGGTGCCCGGGGAGCTGTTTTTT.

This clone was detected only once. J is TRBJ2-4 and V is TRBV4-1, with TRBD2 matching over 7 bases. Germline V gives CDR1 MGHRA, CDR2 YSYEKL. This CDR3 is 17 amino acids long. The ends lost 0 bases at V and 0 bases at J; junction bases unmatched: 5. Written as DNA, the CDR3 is TGCGCCAGCAGCCAAGATCGGGGGGTCCTAGCCAAAAACATTCAGTACTTC. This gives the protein CASSQDRGVLAKNIQYF.

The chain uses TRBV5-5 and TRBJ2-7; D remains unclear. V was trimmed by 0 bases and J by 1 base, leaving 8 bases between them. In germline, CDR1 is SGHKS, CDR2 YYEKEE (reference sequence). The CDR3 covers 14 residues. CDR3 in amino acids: CASSLVGRSYEQYF. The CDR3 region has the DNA TGTGCCAGCAGCTTGGTGGGCAGGTCCTACGAGCAGTACTTC. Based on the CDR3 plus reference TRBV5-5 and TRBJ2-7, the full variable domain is DAGVTQSPTHLIKTRGQQVTLRCSPISGHKSVSWYQQVLGQGPQFIFQYYEKEERGRGNFPDRFSARQFPNYSSELNVNALLLGDSALYLCASSLVGRSYEQYFGPGTRLTVT.

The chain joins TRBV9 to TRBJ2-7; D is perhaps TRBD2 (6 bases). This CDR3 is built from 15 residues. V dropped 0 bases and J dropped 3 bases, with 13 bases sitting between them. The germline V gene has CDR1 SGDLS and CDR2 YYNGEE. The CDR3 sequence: CASSVDGSQNYEQYF. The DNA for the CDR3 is TGTGCCAGCAGCGTAGACGGGAGCCAAAACTACGAGCAGTACTTC. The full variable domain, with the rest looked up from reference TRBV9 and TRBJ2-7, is DSGVTQTPKHLITATGQRVTLRCSPRSGDLSVYWYQQSLDQGLQFLIQYYNGEERAKGNILERFSAQQFPDLHSELNLSSLELGDSALYFCASSVDGSQNYEQYFGPGTRLTVT.